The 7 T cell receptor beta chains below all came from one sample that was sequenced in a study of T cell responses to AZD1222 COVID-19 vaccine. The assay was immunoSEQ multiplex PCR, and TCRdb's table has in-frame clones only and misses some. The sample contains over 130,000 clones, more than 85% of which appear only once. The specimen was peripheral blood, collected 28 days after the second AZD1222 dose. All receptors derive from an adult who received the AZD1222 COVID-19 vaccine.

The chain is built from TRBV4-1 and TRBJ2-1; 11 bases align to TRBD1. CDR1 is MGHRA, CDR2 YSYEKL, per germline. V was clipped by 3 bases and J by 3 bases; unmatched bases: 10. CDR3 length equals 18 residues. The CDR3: CASSHPGQGDLRYNEQFF. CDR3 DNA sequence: TGCGCCAGCAGCCACCCGGGACAGGGGGACCTACGCTACAATGAGCAGTTCTTC.

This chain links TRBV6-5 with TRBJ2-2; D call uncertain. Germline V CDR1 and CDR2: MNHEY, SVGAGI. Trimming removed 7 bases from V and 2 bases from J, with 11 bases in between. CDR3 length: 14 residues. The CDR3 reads CASMFAQNTGELFF. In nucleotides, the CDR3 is TGTGCCAGCATGTTTGCGCAAAACACCGGGGAGCTGTTTTTT.

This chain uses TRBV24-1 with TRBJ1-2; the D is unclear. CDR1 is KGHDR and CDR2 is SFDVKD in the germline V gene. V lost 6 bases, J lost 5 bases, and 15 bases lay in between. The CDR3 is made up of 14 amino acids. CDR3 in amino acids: CATSSASLGYGYTF. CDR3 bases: TGTGCCACCAGTTCGGCGTCGCTAGGATATGGCTACACCTTC.

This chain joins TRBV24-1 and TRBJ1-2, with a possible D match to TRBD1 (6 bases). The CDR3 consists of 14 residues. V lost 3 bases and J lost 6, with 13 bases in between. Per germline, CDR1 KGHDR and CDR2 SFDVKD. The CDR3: CATSDPQQGDGYTF. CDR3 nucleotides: TGTGCCACCAGTGATCCACAACAGGGAGATGGCTACACCTTC.

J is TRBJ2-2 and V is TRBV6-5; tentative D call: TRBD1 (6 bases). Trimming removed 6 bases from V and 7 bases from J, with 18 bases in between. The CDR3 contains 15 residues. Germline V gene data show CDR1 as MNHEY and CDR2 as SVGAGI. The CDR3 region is CASSQGSYRGGELFF. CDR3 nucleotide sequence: TGTGCCAGCAGCCAGGGGTCGTATAGAGGCGGGGAGCTGTTTTTT.

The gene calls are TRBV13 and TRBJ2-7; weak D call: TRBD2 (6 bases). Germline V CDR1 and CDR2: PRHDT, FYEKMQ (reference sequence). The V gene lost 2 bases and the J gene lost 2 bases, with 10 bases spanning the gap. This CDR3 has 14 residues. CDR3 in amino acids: CASSLRRATYEQYF. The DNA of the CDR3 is TGTGCCAGCAGCTTACGGAGGGCCACCTACGAGCAGTACTTC.

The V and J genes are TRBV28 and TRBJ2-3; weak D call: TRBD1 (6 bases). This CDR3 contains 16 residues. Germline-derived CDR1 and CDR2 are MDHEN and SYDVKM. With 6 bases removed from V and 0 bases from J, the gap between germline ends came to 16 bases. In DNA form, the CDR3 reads TGTGCCAGCAGAACGGACAGCCTACTCAGCACAGATACGCAGTATTTT. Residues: CASRTDSLLSTDTQYF.